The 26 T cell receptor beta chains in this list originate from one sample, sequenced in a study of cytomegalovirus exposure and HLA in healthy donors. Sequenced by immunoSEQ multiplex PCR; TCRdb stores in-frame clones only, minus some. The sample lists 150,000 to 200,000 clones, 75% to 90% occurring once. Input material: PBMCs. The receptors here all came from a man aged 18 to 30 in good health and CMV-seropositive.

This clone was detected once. The CDR3 bases are TGTGCCAGCAGTGAAAATGCGTTCCAGAACACTGAAGCTTTCTTT. Its protein is CASSENAFQNTEAFF. The chain carries TRBV6-1 and TRBJ1-1; D not certain. Trimming took 2 bases from V and 1 from J, leaving 11 bases between them. This CDR3 has 15 residues. CDR1 and CDR2 (germline): MNHNS, SASEGT.

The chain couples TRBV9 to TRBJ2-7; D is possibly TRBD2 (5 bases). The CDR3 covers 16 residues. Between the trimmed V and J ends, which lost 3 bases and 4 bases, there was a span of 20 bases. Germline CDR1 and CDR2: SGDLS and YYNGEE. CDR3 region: CASSALTDIRGYEQYF. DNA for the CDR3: TGTGCCAGCAGCGCTCTAACTGATATTCGCGGGTACGAGCAGTACTTC.

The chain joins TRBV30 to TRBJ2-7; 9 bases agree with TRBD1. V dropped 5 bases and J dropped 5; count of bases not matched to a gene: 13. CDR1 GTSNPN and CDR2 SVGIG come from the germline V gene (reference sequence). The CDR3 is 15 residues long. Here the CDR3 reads CAWSLIPGQGNEQYF. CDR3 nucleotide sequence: TGTGCCTGGTCCTTGATACCGGGACAGGGAAACGAGCAGTACTTC.

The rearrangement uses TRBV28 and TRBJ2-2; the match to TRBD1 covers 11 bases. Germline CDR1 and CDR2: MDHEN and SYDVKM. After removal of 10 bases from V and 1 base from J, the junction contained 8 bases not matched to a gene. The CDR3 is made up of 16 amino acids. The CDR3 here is CATRDRGTMNTGELFF. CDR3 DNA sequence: TGTGCCACCAGGGACAGGGGGACGATGAACACCGGGGAGCTGTTTTTT.

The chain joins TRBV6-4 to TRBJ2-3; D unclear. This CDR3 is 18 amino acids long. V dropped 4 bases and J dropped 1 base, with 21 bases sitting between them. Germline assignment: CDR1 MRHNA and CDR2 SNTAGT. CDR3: CASSGGSSSSWGTDTQYF. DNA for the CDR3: TGTGCCAGCAGTGGCGGCTCCTCAAGCTCCTGGGGCACAGATACGCAGTATTTT.

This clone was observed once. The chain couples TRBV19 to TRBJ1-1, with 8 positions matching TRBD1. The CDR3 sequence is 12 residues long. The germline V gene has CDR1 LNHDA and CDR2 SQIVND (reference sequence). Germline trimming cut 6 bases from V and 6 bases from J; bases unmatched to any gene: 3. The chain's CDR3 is CASRIQGAEAFF. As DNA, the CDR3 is TGTGCCAGTAGGATACAGGGGGCTGAAGCTTTCTTT.

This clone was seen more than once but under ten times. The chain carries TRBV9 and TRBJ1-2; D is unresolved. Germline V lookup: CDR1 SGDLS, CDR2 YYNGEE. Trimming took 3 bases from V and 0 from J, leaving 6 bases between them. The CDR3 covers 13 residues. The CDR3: CASSAGPNYGYTF. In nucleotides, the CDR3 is TGTGCCAGCAGCGCGGGTCCTAACTATGGCTACACCTTC.

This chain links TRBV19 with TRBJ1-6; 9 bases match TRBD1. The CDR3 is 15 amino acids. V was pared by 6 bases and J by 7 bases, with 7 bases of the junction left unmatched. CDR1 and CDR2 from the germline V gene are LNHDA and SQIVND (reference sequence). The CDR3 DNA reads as TGTGCCAGTAGACCCGGACAGGGGTCGAATTCACCCCTCCACTTT. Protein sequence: CASRPGQGSNSPLHF.

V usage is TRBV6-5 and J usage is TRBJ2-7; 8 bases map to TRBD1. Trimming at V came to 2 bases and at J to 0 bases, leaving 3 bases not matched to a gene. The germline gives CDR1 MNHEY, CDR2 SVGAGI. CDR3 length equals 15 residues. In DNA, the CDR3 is TGTGCCAGCAGTTACCGGGACAGGAGCTCCTACGAGCAGTACTTC. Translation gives CASSYRDRSSYEQYF.

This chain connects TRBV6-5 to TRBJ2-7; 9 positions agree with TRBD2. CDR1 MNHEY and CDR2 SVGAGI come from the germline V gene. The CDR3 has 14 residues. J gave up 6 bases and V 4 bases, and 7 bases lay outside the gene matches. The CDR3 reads CASSLGLATTEQYF. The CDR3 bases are TGTGCCAGCAGTTTGGGACTAGCTACTACCGAGCAGTACTTC.

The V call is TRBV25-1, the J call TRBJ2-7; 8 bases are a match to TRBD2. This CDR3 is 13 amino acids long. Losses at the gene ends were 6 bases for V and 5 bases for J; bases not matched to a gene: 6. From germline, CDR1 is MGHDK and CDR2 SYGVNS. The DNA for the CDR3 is TGTGCCAGCAGCGGGGGGGCGTATGACGAGCAGTACTTC. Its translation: CASSGGAYDEQYF.

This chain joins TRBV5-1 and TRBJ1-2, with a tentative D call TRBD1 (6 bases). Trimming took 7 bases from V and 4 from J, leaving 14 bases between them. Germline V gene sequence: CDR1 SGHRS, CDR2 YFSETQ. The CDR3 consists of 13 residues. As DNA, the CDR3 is TGCGCCAGCGCGGGGGACACAATCTATGGCTACACCTTC. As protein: CASAGDTIYGYTF.

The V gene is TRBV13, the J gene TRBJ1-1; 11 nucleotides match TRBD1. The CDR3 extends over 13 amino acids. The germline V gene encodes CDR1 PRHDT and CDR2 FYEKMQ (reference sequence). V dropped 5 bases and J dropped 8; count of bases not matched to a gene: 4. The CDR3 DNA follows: TGTGCCAGCAGCCGAGGGACAGGGGGAGAAGCTTTCTTT. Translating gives CASSRGTGGEAFF.

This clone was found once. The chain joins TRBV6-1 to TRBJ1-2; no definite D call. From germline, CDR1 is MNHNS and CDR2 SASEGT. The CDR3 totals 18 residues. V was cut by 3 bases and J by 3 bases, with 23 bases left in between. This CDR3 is CASSEFFPGRKAYYGYTF. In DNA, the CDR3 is TGTGCCAGCAGTGAGTTTTTTCCAGGTAGAAAAGCCTACTATGGCTACACCTTC.

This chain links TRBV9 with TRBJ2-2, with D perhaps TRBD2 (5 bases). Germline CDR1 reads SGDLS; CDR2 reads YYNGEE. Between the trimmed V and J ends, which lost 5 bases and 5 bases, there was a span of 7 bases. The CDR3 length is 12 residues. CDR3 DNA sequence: TGTGCCAGCAGTACTAGGACCGGGGAGCTGTTTTTT. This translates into CASSTRTGELFF.

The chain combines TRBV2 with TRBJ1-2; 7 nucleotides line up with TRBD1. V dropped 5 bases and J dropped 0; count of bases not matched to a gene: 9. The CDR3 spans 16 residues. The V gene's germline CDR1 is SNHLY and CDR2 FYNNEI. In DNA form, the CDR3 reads TGTGCCAGCAGTAGACCGGGGACAGTCACTAACTATGGCTACACCTTC. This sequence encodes CASSRPGTVTNYGYTF.

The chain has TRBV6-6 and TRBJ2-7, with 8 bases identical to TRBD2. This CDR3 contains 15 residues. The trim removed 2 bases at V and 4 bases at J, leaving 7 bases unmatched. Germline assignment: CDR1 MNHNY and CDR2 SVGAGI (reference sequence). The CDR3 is CASSYESAGVYEQYF. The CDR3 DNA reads TGTGCCAGCAGTTACGAGTCAGCGGGAGTTTACGAGCAGTACTTC.

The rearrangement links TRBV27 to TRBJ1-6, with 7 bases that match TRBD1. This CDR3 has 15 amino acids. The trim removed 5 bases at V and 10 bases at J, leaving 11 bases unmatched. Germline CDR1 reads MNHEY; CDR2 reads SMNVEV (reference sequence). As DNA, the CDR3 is TGTGCCAGCAGTATGGATAGGGGGCCTGGGTCACCCCTCCACTTT. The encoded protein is CASSMDRGPGSPLHF.

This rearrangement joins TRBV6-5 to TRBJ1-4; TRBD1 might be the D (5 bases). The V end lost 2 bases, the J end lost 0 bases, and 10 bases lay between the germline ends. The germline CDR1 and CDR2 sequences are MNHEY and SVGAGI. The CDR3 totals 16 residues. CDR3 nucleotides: TGTGCCAGCAGTTACAGGGGCGCTGCAACTAATGAAAAACTGTTTTTT. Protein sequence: CASSYRGAATNEKLFF.

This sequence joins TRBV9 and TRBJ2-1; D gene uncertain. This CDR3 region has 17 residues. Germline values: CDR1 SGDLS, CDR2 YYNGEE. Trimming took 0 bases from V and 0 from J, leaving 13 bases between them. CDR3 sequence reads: CASSVDISYSSYNEQFF. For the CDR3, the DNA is TGTGCCAGCAGCGTAGATATAAGCTACAGCTCCTACAATGAGCAGTTCTTC.

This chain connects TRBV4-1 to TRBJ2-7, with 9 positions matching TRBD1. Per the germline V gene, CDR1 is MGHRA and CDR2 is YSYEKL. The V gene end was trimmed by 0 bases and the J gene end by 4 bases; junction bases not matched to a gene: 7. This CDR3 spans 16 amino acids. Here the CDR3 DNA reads TGCGCCAGCAGCCAAGAAGTCGGGACAGGGAGTTACGAGCAGTACTTC. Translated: CASSQEVGTGSYEQYF.

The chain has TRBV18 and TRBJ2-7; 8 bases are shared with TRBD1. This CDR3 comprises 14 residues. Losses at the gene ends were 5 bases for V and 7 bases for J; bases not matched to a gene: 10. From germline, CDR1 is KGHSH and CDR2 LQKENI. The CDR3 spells CASSSVDTGGEQYF. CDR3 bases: TGTGCCAGCTCATCCGTAGACACAGGGGGTGAGCAGTACTTC.

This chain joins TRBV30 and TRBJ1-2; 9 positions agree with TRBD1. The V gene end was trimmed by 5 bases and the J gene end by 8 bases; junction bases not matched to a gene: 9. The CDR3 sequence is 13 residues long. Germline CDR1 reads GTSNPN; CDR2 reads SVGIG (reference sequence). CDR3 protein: CAWGDREGIGYTF. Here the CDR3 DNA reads TGTGCCTGGGGGGACAGGGAGGGGATAGGCTACACCTTC.

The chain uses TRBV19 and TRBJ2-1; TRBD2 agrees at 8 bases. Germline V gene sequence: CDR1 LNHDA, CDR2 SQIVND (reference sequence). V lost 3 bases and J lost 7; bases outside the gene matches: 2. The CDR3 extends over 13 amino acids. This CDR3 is CASSMAGGNEQFF. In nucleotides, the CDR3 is TGTGCCAGTAGTATGGCGGGAGGAAATGAGCAGTTCTTC.

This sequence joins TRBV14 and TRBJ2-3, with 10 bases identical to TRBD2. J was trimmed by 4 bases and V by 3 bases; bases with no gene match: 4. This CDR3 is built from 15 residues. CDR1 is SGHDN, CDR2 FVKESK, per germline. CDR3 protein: CASSHLAGDSDTQYF. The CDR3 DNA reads TGTGCCAGCAGCCATCTAGCGGGAGACTCAGATACGCAGTATTTT.

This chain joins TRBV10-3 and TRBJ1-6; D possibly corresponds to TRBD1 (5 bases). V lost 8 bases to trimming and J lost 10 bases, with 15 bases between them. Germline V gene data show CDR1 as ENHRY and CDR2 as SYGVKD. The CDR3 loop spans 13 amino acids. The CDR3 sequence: CAIAGGDGSPLHF. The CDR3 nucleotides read TGTGCCATCGCCGGAGGGGATGGCTCACCCCTCCACTTT.